This T cell receptor beta chain is drawn from a study of T-cell memory formation after mild COVID-19. Study-level information: Across donors, TCR clusters were largely donor specific. Study-wide results and limits: Clones from the second wave (peaking day 37) had unconfirmed SARS-CoV-2 specificity. Several responding clones turned up in pre-infection memory, indicating that cross-reactive memory may have taken part.

Germline V lookup: CDR1 MGHDK, CDR2 SYGVNS. Trimming shortened V by 4 bases and J by 3 bases, and 18 bases separated the two germline ends. This CDR3 has 16 residues. In the case of this clonotype: Antigen: not known.

Via MiXCR, TCRdb re-called the 5' RACE reads, giving one row per CDR3 protein. This table holds about 57,000 distinct CDR3 sequences, 10% to 15% found once. The TCR sequence derives from a young man who had mild COVID-19 (a few samples of this study predate the infection). Cell type and time point are not known. The sample was PBMCs or a T cell subset sorted from them (not recorded which). V is TRBV25-1 and J is TRBJ1-2; D not certain. The CDR3 nucleotides read TGTGCCAGCAGTGCCTTATCCGGGAGCGGAGACTATGGCTACACCTTC. Encoded protein: CASSALSGSGDYGYTF.